A selection of T cell receptor beta chains follows, all from one sample in a study of beta chain features in type 1 diabetes. The protocol was immunoSEQ multiplex PCR, while the TCRdb copy is restricted to in-frame clones and leaves out a portion. The repertoire has approximately 160,000 clones, roughly 9.1% of them found once; the top ten carry roughly 2.5%. The sample taken for sequencing was central memory CD4+ T cells from blood. These receptors came from a young woman in good health. The CDR3 runs from the conserved cysteine through the conserved F or W.

j_call v_call cdr3_aa
TRBJ1-2 TRBV18 CASSPQGTGTVPSGYTF
TRBJ2-7 TRBV6-5 CASSSNYEQYF
TRBJ2-5 TRBV6-6 CASRTMGAEETQYF
TRBJ1-1 TRBV15 CATSLRTGINTEAFF
TRBJ2-3 TRBV28 CASGTPGLGADTQYF
TRBJ2-1 TRBV9 CASSVSGTSGYNEQFF
TRBJ2-4 TRBV15 CATSRDFDTLAKNIQYF
TRBJ2-3 TRBV2 CASSLRTARTQYF
TRBJ2-5 TRBV5-1 CASSSGTGDLGTQYF
TRBJ1-5 TRBV5-1 CASSKGGTGDGQPQHF
TRBJ2-2 TRBV9 CASSAGTGNTGELFF
TRBJ2-3 TRBV7-2 CASSLAPGSDTQYF
TRBJ1-1 TRBV7-2 CASSLIQENTEAFF
TRBJ2-1 TRBV6-5 CASRRTALSYNEQFF
TRBJ2-1 TRBV5-1 CASSPRGHEQFF
TRBJ2-7 TRBV4-2 CASSQVPGSGYEQYF
TRBJ1-5 TRBV7-9 CASSSSGPQHF
TRBJ2-7 TRBV5-1 CASSFSSGGQTYEQYF
TRBJ2-7 TRBV18 CASSSMTGGASFEQYF
TRBJ1-5 TRBV30 CACSRGNQPQHF
TRBJ2-7 TRBV10-1 CASSSWLAGGPREQYF
TRBJ2-3 TRBV5-1 CASSPAGRGMDTQYF
TRBJ2-3 TRBV29-1 CSVDLQDPLTDTQYF
TRBJ1-2 TRBV4-2 CASSPPGANYGYTF
TRBJ2-1 TRBV9 CASSVGEYNEQFF
TRBJ1-2 TRBV10-3 CAIRPGQGASGYTF